This T cell receptor beta chain was documented in a study of CD8 T cells in Susac syndrome. Study-wide context: When blood was drawn, patients with Susac syndrome were on intravenous immunoglobulin alone, on corticosteroids, or therapy-naive.

An amount of RNA that ranged from roughly 0.5 to 1 ug was reverse transcribed with random hexamers. A multiplex approach, immunoSEQ multiplex PCR, amplified TCR beta CDR3 across 54 Vbeta and 13 Jbeta. TCRdb independently ran MiXCR on the immunoSEQ multiplex PCR reads; one entry per CDR3 protein. The sample records roughly 200,000 distinct CDR3 sequences, 90% to 95% being singletons. Germline CDR1 is SGHRS and CDR2 is YFSETQ. V was clipped by 4 bases and J by 0 bases, with 20 bases between them. This CDR3 has 17 residues. This TCR derives from a human donor with Susac syndrome. Sequencing was performed on CD4+ T cells from PBMCs. This chain connects TRBV5-1 to TRBJ2-7, with D unresolved. CDR3 amino acids: CASSPSFGSHSSYEQYF. The CDR3 DNA reads TGCGCCAGCAGCCCGTCCTTTGGCAGTCACAGCTCCTACGAGCAGTACTTC. The whole variable domain, filled in from reference TRBV5-1 and TRBJ2-7, reads KAGVTQTPRYLIKTRGQQVTLSCSPISGHRSVSWYQQTPGQGLQFLFEYFSETQRNKGNFPGRFSGRQFSNSRSEMNVSTLELGDSALYLCASSPSFGSHSSYEQYFGPGTRLTVT.